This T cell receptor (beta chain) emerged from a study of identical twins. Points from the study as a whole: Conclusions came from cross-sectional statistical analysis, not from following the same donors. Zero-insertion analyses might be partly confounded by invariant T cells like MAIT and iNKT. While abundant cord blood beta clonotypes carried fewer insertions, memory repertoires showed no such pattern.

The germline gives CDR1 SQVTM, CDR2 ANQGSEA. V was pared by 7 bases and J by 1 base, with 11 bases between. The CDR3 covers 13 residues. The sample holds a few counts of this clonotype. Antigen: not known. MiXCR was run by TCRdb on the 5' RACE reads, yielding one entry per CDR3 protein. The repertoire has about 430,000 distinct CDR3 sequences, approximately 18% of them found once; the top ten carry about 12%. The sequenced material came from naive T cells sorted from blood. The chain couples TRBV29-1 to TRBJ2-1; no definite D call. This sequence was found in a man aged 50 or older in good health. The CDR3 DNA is TGCAGCGGGCAAGGTTGGTCCTACAATGAGCAGTTCTTC. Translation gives CSGQGWSYNEQFF.